The 32 T cell receptor beta chains given below trace back to one sample, sequenced in a study of cytomegalovirus exposure and HLA in healthy donors. With 60 Vbeta and 13 Jbeta primers, the PCR was carried out. This table comes from immunoSEQ multiplex PCR, and its TCRdb copy is limited to in-frame clones, with some not included. This table holds under 150,000 clones, about three quarters found once. Sequencing was done on a sample of PBMCs. These receptors were taken from a male donor in good health and CMV-seropositive.

V and J are TRBV11-1 and TRBJ2-1; TRBD2 is a possible D gene (5 bases). The V end lost 2 bases, the J end lost 2 bases, and 10 bases lay between the germline ends. CDR3 length: 15 amino acids. From germline, CDR1 is SGHAT and CDR2 FQDESV (reference sequence). CDR3: CASSLLSGTYNEQFF. As DNA, the CDR3 is TGTGCCAGCAGCTTACTGAGCGGTACCTACAATGAGCAGTTCTTC.

Here the CDR3 DNA reads TGCAGTGCTAGTGGCGGGGGGGCCGAATACTTC. Protein sequence: CSASGGGAEYF. V and J are TRBV20-1 and TRBJ2-5; 9 nucleotides agree with TRBD2. V was pared by 3 bases and J by 14 bases, with 7 bases of the junction left unmatched. Germline assignment: CDR1 DFQATT and CDR2 SNEGSKA (reference sequence). The CDR3 spans 11 residues.

This chain links TRBV10-3 with TRBJ2-3, with 7 bases that match TRBD2. Germline loops: CDR1 ENHRY, CDR2 SYGVKD. V trimming: 4 bases; J trimming: 5 bases; junction bases outside the gene matches: 6. This CDR3 spans 14 amino acids. CDR3: CAISAQRGQDTQYF. The CDR3 DNA follows: TGTGCCATCAGTGCACAGCGGGGCCAAGATACGCAGTATTTT.

The V and J genes are TRBV5-4 and TRBJ2-5, with a possible D match to TRBD2 (7 bases). CDR1 SGHNT and CDR2 YYREEE come from the germline V gene (reference sequence). Trimming took off 4 bases at V and 5 bases at J, with 18 bases between the two ends. The CDR3 runs 15 residues. The CDR3 region is CASSPRRGGVETQYF. The CDR3 region has the DNA TGTGCCAGCAGCCCAAGAAGGGGGGGCGTCGAGACCCAGTACTTC.

V and J are TRBV6-6 and TRBJ2-5, with TRBD1 identical over 8 bases. J gave up 4 bases and V 0 bases, and 4 bases lay outside the gene matches. The CDR3 totals 15 residues. Germline CDR1 and CDR2: MNHNY and SVGAGI (reference sequence). As DNA, the CDR3 is TGTGCCAGCAGTTACTCGGCAGGGGGCATAGAGACCCAGTACTTC. It yields the protein CASSYSAGGIETQYF.

This clone has just a few counts. The chain is built from TRBV20-1 and TRBJ2-7, with D possibly TRBD1 on 6 matching bases. The germline V gene encodes CDR1 DFQATT and CDR2 SNEGSKA (reference sequence). V was trimmed by 1 base and J by 6 bases, leaving 7 bases between them. The CDR3 length is 11 residues. The DNA of the CDR3 is TGCAGTGCTAGAGTCAGGGGCGAGCAGTACTTC. As protein: CSARVRGEQYF.

The chain couples TRBV2 to TRBJ2-1, with D possibly matching TRBD2 (5 bases). Deletions cut 7 bases from V and 7 bases from J, with 17 bases between. Germline V gene lookup returns CDR1 SNHLY and CDR2 FYNNEI. The CDR3 loop spans 14 amino acids. CDR3 nucleotides: TGTGCCAGCAAGCGGCGGGTAGGCGGTAATGAGCAGTTCTTC. Translation: CASKRRVGGNEQFF. Together with reference TRBV2 and TRBJ2-1, the CDR3 gives the full variable domain: EPEVTQTPSHQVTQMGQEVILRCVPISNHLYFYWYRQILGQKVEFLVSFYNNEISEKSEIFDDQFSVERPDGSNFTLKIRSTKLEDSAMYFCASKRRVGGNEQFFGPGTRLTVL.

J is TRBJ2-7 and V is TRBV7-2; 7 bases map to TRBD2. Germline CDR1 reads SGHTA; CDR2 reads FQGNSA. This CDR3 spans 14 amino acids. J lost 6 bases, V lost 3 bases, and 8 bases had no gene match. The chain's CDR3 is CASSFEWGGGEQYF. The CDR3 bases are TGTGCCAGCAGCTTCGAATGGGGCGGGGGCGAGCAGTACTTC.

This clone was counted a single time. The chain employs TRBV6-5 and TRBJ2-7; the match to TRBD2 covers 8 bases. The CDR3 extends over 15 amino acids. Germline trimming cut 5 bases from V and 3 bases from J; bases unmatched to any gene: 9. In germline, CDR1 is MNHEY, CDR2 SVGAGI. For the CDR3, the DNA is TGTGCCAGCAGTCACGGGACTAGAAAAAACTACGAGCAGTACTTC. Residues: CASSHGTRKNYEQYF.

The gene calls are TRBV7-8 and TRBJ2-1, with TRBD2 matching 9 bases. V gave up 1 base and J gave up 0 bases; unmatched junction bases: 13. Germline V gene sequence: CDR1 SGHVS, CDR2 FQNEAQ. This CDR3 spans 20 amino acids. The DNA of the CDR3 is TGTGCCAGCAGCTTAGAAAGGGCGGGAGGGGGGATCAGCTCCTACAATGAGCAGTTCTTC. Protein product: CASSLERAGGGISSYNEQFF.

The chain employs TRBV19 and TRBJ1-5, with TRBD1 identical over 7 bases. The CDR3 totals 15 residues. Germline CDR1 and CDR2: LNHDA and SQIVND (reference sequence). V lost 3 bases to trimming and J lost 2 bases; unmatched junction nucleotides: 4. The CDR3 nucleotides read TGTGCCAGTAGTATCGGACAGGTGGGCAATCAGCCCCAGCATTTT. This sequence encodes CASSIGQVGNQPQHF. Full variable domain (outside the CDR3, taken from reference TRBV19 and TRBJ1-5): DGGITQSPKYLFRKEGQNVTLSCEQNLNHDAMYWYRQDPGQGLRLIYYSQIVNDFQKGDIAEGYSVSREKKESFPLTVTSAQKNPTAFYLCASSIGQVGNQPQHFGDGTRLSIL.

The chain has TRBV11-3 and TRBJ2-3; D unclear. CDR1 SGHNT and CDR2 YENEEA come from the germline V gene. This CDR3 is built from 16 residues. Between the trimmed V and J ends, which lost 1 base and 0 bases, there was a span of 11 bases. CDR3 bases: TGTGCCAGCAGCTTAGGGGCCCAGGCTAGCACAGATACGCAGTATTTT. Amino acids: CASSLGAQASTDTQYF.

This clone has just one count. This rearrangement joins TRBV6-5 to TRBJ1-2; tentative D call: TRBD1 (5 bases). CDR1 and CDR2 from the germline V gene are MNHEY and SVGAGI. V was shortened by 6 bases and J by 7 bases, with 15 bases between the two germline ends. This CDR3 comprises 13 residues. The DNA of the CDR3 is TGTGCCAGCAGCCGTGACAGTTCTCTTGGCTACACCTTC. This translates into CASSRDSSLGYTF.

This rearrangement joins TRBV5-6 to TRBJ2-7, with D perhaps TRBD1 (6 bases). The CDR3 has 16 amino acids. Germline loops: CDR1 SGHDT, CDR2 YYEEEE. Between the trimmed V and J ends, which lost 2 bases and 7 bases, there was a span of 22 bases. The CDR3 loop is CASSFYGRGSREEQYF. The CDR3 DNA sequence: TGTGCCAGCAGCTTTTATGGCAGGGGAAGTAGGGAAGAGCAGTACTTC.

The genes are TRBV10-3 and TRBJ1-5, with TRBD1 matching 9 bases. The CDR3 consists of 15 residues. Germline V lookup: CDR1 ENHRY, CDR2 SYGVKD. V lost 3 bases to trimming and J lost 6 bases; unmatched junction nucleotides: 6. The chain's CDR3 is CAISDPGQGGQPQHF. The CDR3 DNA reads TGTGCCATCAGTGACCCGGGACAGGGAGGTCAGCCCCAGCATTTT.

This chain links TRBV7-2 with TRBJ1-5; 7 bases fit TRBD1. With 7 bases clipped from V and 6 bases from J, the junction kept 6 bases outside the gene matches. CDR3 length: 13 amino acids. CDR1 SGHTA and CDR2 FQGNSA come from the germline V gene. CDR3 DNA: TGTGCCAGCATACAGGGGAGGAGTCAGCCCCAGCATTTT. It specifies CASIQGRSQPQHF.

CDR3 amino acids: CASSPQGFSNQPQHF. The CDR3 DNA sequence: TGTGCCAGCAGCCCTCAGGGTTTCAGCAATCAGCCCCAGCATTTT. This chain links TRBV6-5 with TRBJ1-5, with TRBD1 as a possible D gene (5 bases). V was cut by 6 bases and J by 1 base, with 13 bases left in between. This CDR3 is built from 15 residues. Germline values: CDR1 MNHEY, CDR2 SVGAGI.

In its sample, this clone was seen a few times. The chain carries TRBV6-1 and TRBJ1-5; D not resolved. The CDR3 is 12 residues long. Germline CDR1 reads MNHNS; CDR2 reads SASEGT. Trimming took off 6 bases at V and 6 bases at J, with 9 bases between the two ends. The chain's CDR3 is CASRRVGQPQHF. The DNA for the CDR3 is TGTGCCAGCAGGAGGGTGGGTCAGCCCCAGCATTTT.

The chain couples TRBV11-2 to TRBJ2-5; 9 bases agree with TRBD2. Germline V gene lookup returns CDR1 SGHAT and CDR2 FQNNGV. CDR3 length: 15 residues. J gave up 3 bases and V 6 bases, and 8 bases lay outside the gene matches. The CDR3 protein is CASSPAGGLEETQYF. CDR3 nucleotide sequence: TGTGCCAGCAGTCCAGCGGGGGGACTAGAAGAGACCCAGTACTTC.

The chain is built from TRBV5-1 and TRBJ2-2; 13 bases align to TRBD2. The CDR3 is 15 amino acids. The V and J ends lost 4 bases and 6 bases, in that order; junction bases with no gene match: 3. CDR1 and CDR2 from the germline V gene are SGHRS and YFSETQ. The CDR3, as DNA: TGCGCCAGCAGCCAGACTAGCGGGAGGCCCGGGGAGCTGTTTTTT. Translating gives CASSQTSGRPGELFF.

The chain combines TRBV11-1 with TRBJ2-7; 9 nucleotides line up with TRBD1. The germline CDR1 and CDR2 sequences are SGHAT and FQDESV (reference sequence). V gave up 5 bases and J gave up 2 bases; unmatched junction bases: 10. The CDR3 spans 16 residues. The CDR3 DNA is TGTGCCAGCAGCCCCCGAACCGGGACAGGGACCTACGAGCAGTACTTC. Its translation: CASSPRTGTGTYEQYF.

This clone has a single count. V is TRBV2 and J is TRBJ2-3; 8 nucleotides line up with TRBD2. Germline V gene lookup returns CDR1 SNHLY and CDR2 FYNNEI. The CDR3 has 15 amino acids. J gave up 3 bases and V 5 bases, and 7 bases lay outside the gene matches. CDR3 in amino acids: CASSPLAGPTDTQYF. CDR3 nucleotides: TGTGCCAGCAGTCCCTTAGCGGGACCTACAGATACGCAGTATTTT.

The rearrangement uses TRBV5-1 and TRBJ1-1, with 7 bases identical to TRBD1. The CDR3 has 15 amino acids. J lost 5 bases, V lost 2 bases, and 9 bases had no gene match. Germline-derived CDR1 and CDR2 are SGHRS and YFSETQ. CDR3 coding DNA: TGCGCCAGCAGCTTCTGGACAGGTACGAGGACTGAAGCTTTCTTT. As protein: CASSFWTGTRTEAFF.

The chain employs TRBV2 and TRBJ2-1; D is ambiguous. V shed 2 bases and J shed 5 bases, with 7 bases lying between them. Looked up from germline, CDR1 is SNHLY and CDR2 is FYNNEI. The CDR3 contains 13 residues. CDR3 sequence: CASSERRDNEQFF. CDR3 in DNA: TGTGCCAGCAGTGAACGCCGGGACAATGAGCAGTTCTTC.

This clone showed up just a few times. CDR3 DNA sequence: TGTGCCAGCAGTGAAGGACAGGCGTACAATGAGCAGTTCTTC. Its translation is CASSEGQAYNEQFF. The chain employs TRBV2 and TRBJ2-1, with a weak D call TRBD1 (6 bases). Trimming took 1 base from V and 4 from J, leaving 8 bases between them. CDR1 and CDR2 from the germline V gene are SNHLY and FYNNEI. The CDR3 consists of 14 residues.

V gene TRBV7-9 combines with J gene TRBJ2-3; D not certain. CDR1 is SEHNR and CDR2 is FQNEAQ in the germline V gene (reference sequence). This CDR3 spans 18 amino acids. Trimming left V 2 bases short and J 1 base short, with 19 bases between. CDR3: CASSLIAGGKFGTDTQYF. The DNA of the CDR3 is TGTGCCAGCAGCTTAATTGCCGGCGGAAAGTTCGGCACAGATACGCAGTATTTT.

The genes are TRBV29-1 and TRBJ2-5, with a tentative D call TRBD2 (6 bases). Trimming stripped 2 bases from V and 5 bases from J, with 15 bases between. The CDR3 is 14 residues long. Germline V CDR1 and CDR2: SQVTM, ANQGSEA. CDR3 in amino acids: CSVELAVNVETQYF. The DNA for the CDR3 is TGCAGCGTTGAATTAGCGGTAAACGTGGAGACCCAGTACTTC.

This clone was recorded only once. The CDR3 loop reads CASSSGTGLGYTF. As DNA, the CDR3 is TGTGCCAGCAGCTCCGGGACAGGGTTAGGCTACACCTTC. V gene TRBV5-6 combines with J gene TRBJ1-2; 9 positions agree with TRBD1. The CDR3 is made up of 13 amino acids. After removal of 3 bases from V and 8 bases from J, the junction contained 5 bases not matched to a gene. In germline, CDR1 is SGHDT, CDR2 YYEEEE.

V usage is TRBV4-2 and J usage is TRBJ1-4, with D uncertain. V lost 7 bases and J 0 bases, leaving 12 bases between the germline ends. CDR1 and CDR2 from the germline V gene are LGHNA and YNFKEQ. CDR3 size: 15 residues. CDR3 nucleotide sequence: TGTGCCAGCAACCGCCAGTATGCAACTAATGAAAAACTGTTTTTT. Its translation is CASNRQYATNEKLFF.

The chain is built from TRBV23-1 and TRBJ2-2, with unresolved D. TRBV23-1 is known as an ORF, though its function is uncertain. CDR3 length equals 14 residues. Trimming shortened V by 5 bases and J by 3 bases, and 10 bases separated the two germline ends. CDR3 sequence (DNA): TGCGCCAGCAGTTGTCCACCGGACACCGGGGAGCTGTTTTTT. Translating gives CASSCPPDTGELFF.

V usage is TRBV2 and J usage is TRBJ2-7, with 10 bases fitting TRBD1. The CDR3 has 15 residues. Germline V gene sequence: CDR1 SNHLY, CDR2 FYNNEI. V trimming: 5 bases; J trimming: 3 bases; junction bases outside the gene matches: 7. Here the CDR3 reads CASSSDRGQFYEQYF. The CDR3 region has the DNA TGTGCCAGCAGTTCCGACAGGGGGCAATTCTACGAGCAGTACTTC. Full variable domain (missing parts from reference TRBV2 and TRBJ2-7): EPEVTQTPSHQVTQMGQEVILRCVPISNHLYFYWYRQILGQKVEFLVSFYNNEISEKSEIFDDQFSVERPDGSNFTLKIRSTKLEDSAMYFCASSSDRGQFYEQYFGPGTRLTVT.

The chain employs TRBV11-2 and TRBJ2-1, with 8 bases matching TRBD2. Germline V gene data show CDR1 as SGHAT and CDR2 as FQNNGV. The CDR3 has 17 residues. V lost 1 base and J lost 4; bases outside the gene matches: 9. For the CDR3, the DNA is TGTGCCAGCAGCTTAGGGGGCCGGGGGGGCCCTTACAATGAGCAGTTCTTC. This translates into CASSLGGRGGPYNEQFF.